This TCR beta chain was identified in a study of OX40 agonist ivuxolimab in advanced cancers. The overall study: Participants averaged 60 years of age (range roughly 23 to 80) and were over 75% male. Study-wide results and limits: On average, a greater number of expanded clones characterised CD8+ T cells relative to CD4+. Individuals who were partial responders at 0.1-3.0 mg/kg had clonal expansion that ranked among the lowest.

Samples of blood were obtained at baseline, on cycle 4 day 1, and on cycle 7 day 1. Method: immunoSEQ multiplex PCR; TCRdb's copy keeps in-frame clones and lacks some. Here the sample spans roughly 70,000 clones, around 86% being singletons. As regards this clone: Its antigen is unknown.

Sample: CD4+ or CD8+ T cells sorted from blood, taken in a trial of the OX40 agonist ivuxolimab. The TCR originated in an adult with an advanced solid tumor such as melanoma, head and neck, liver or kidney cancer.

The CDR3 protein is CASSPGGAWNSPLHF. As DNA, the CDR3 is TGTGCCAGCTCTCCTGGGGGGGCCTGGAATTCACCCCTCCACTTT. V usage is TRBV18 and J usage is TRBJ1-6; possibly TRBD1 for D (6 bases). The CDR3 runs to 15 residues. CDR1 is KGHSH and CDR2 is LQKENI in the germline V gene. V lost 6 bases to trimming and J lost 7 bases, with 16 bases between them.